The rows below give T cell receptor beta chains drawn from one sample of a study of early T cells in non-severe SARS-CoV-2 infection. TCRdb re-called the 5' RACE reads through MiXCR, storing one row per CDR3 protein. Among about 61,000 distinct CDR3 sequences listed, 10% to 13% were seen once. Sequencing was carried out using whole blood. The origin of the receptors is an adult who was a healthcare worker with PCR-confirmed SARS-CoV-2 infection or an uninfected control (not recorded which). Each CDR3 is given without its conserved first and last residue.

CDR3 length: 10; V gene: TRBV19; CDR3 protein: ASSRGVQPQH
CDR3 length: 11; V gene: TRBV29-1; CDR3 protein: SVQQHSGNTIY
CDR3 length: 13; V gene: TRBV6-1; CDR3 protein: ASSLAPDSNQPQH
CDR3 length: 10; V gene: TRBV2; CDR3 protein: ASSPDSNEQF
CDR3 length: 9; V gene: TRBV29-1; CDR3 protein: SVDDPSVRF
CDR3 length: 12; V gene: TRBV27; CDR3 protein: ASSAGTGLSEQY
CDR3 length: 13; V gene: TRBV5-1; CDR3 protein: ASSFRPGEPSPLH
CDR3 length: 12; V gene: TRBV7-2; CDR3 protein: ASSLARPAETQY
CDR3 length: 13; V gene: TRBV14; CDR3 protein: ASSQEGISYNEQF
CDR3 length: 12; V gene: TRBV3-1; CDR3 protein: ASSHSDFGYEQY
CDR3 length: 15; V gene: TRBV19; CDR3 protein: ASSIDQVWGRTYGYT
CDR3 length: 16; V gene: TRBV11-2; CDR3 protein: ASSLGYRLAGGNNEQF
CDR3 length: 14; V gene: TRBV6-4; CDR3 protein: ASSDELAGGYNEQF
CDR3 length: 13; V gene: TRBV9; CDR3 protein: ASSVGGILADTQY
CDR3 length: 12; V gene: TRBV15; CDR3 protein: ATSRDGAADTQY
CDR3 length: 12; V gene: TRBV28; CDR3 protein: ASSSRDRDEKLF
CDR3 length: 10; V gene: TRBV29-1; CDR3 protein: SGQGFGETQY
CDR3 length: 12; V gene: TRBV15; CDR3 protein: ATSREAIRETQY
CDR3 length: 14; V gene: TRBV19; CDR3 protein: ASSFLDRGAKNIQY
CDR3 length: 12; V gene: TRBV6-6; CDR3 protein: ASSYDSFGNTIY
CDR3 length: 14; V gene: TRBV7-8; CDR3 protein: ASSPIGGSKISEQF
CDR3 length: 12; V gene: TRBV11-2; CDR3 protein: ASSYGTGTGELF
CDR3 length: 12; V gene: TRBV5-1; CDR3 protein: ASSLVRGEETQY
CDR3 length: 15; V gene: TRBV4-3; CDR3 protein: ASSQEPPQGALSEQY
CDR3 length: 14; V gene: TRBV20-1; CDR3 protein: SARPLADFSTDTQY
CDR3 length: 11; V gene: TRBV19; CDR3 protein: ASSTGTASKQY
CDR3 length: 14; V gene: TRBV7-8; CDR3 protein: ASSLRRRGESNEQF
CDR3 length: 12; V gene: TRBV11-3; CDR3 protein: ASSPRSGANVLT
CDR3 length: 14; V gene: TRBV20-1; CDR3 protein: SARAPTDGGTDTQY
CDR3 length: 11; V gene: TRBV12-3/TRBV12-4; CDR3 protein: ASTRDRARGYT
CDR3 length: 14; V gene: TRBV4-3; CDR3 protein: ASSVDGPSGANVLT
CDR3 length: 14; V gene: TRBV14; CDR3 protein: ASSQEWLAGTDTQY
CDR3 length: 9; V gene: TRBV29-1; CDR3 protein: SVEKNTEAF
CDR3 length: 10; V gene: TRBV11-1; CDR3 protein: ASSGRTGELF